The 30 T cell receptor beta chains in this list originate from one sample, sequenced in a study of blood T cell repertoires in COVID-19. Method: immunoSEQ multiplex PCR; TCRdb's copy keeps in-frame clones and lacks some. Here the sample spans over 95,000 clones, roughly 85% being singletons. What was sequenced was peripheral blood. These receptor sequences come from a human donor in a cohort sampled during active COVID-19.

The gene calls are TRBV6-2 or TRBV6-3 and TRBJ1-1, with 7 bases lining up with TRBD1. Trimming at V came to 2 bases and at J to 1 base, leaving 7 bases not matched to a gene. CDR3 length: 16 residues. Germline V CDR1 and CDR2: MNHEY, SVGEGT. The chain's CDR3 is CASSYTGQVENTEAFF. CDR3 nucleotides: TGTGCCAGCAGTTACACTGGACAGGTTGAGAACACTGAAGCTTTCTTT.

The V and J genes are TRBV11-3 and TRBJ2-3, with 7 bases that match TRBD2. Germline loops: CDR1 SGHNT, CDR2 YENEEA. The CDR3 covers 15 residues. J was trimmed by 4 bases and V by 5 bases; bases with no gene match: 9. The CDR3 sequence: CASSRGGGGADTQYF. CDR3 bases: TGTGCCAGCAGCCGCGGTGGGGGGGGTGCAGATACGCAGTATTTT.

The V and J genes are TRBV6-5 and TRBJ1-6; D is unclear. Germline CDR1 and CDR2: MNHEY and SVGAGI. The CDR3 has 14 amino acids. Trimming cost V 8 bases and J 7 bases, with 15 bases left between them. The CDR3 DNA sequence: TGTGCCAGCCGCGAGAACGGTCGAAATTCACCCCTCCACTTT. Translation gives CASRENGRNSPLHF.

The sample holds a few counts of this clone. The rearrangement uses TRBV11-3 and TRBJ2-7; the match to TRBD2 covers 9 bases. In germline, CDR1 is SGHNT, CDR2 YENEEA. V shed 5 bases, J shed 4 bases, and the junction held 9 bases outside the gene matches. CDR3 length: 15 residues. The CDR3 reads CASSRGGSGSYEQYF. The CDR3 DNA sequence: TGTGCCAGCAGCCGCGGGGGTAGCGGGAGTTACGAGCAGTACTTC.

The chain is built from TRBV5-1 and TRBJ2-2, with 8 bases identical to TRBD2. There are 15 residues in the CDR3. Germline CDR1 SGHRS, CDR2 YFSETQ. V lost 4 bases, J lost 4 bases, and 6 bases stayed unmatched. The CDR3 DNA sequence: TGCGCCAGCAGCGTGGTCGGGACTAGCACCGGGGAGCTGTTTTTT. This sequence encodes CASSVVGTSTGELFF.

J is TRBJ2-1 and V is TRBV15; no clear D. Between the trimmed V and J ends, which lost 0 bases and 7 bases, there was a span of 4 bases. The CDR3 covers 12 residues. The germline V gene encodes CDR1 LNHNV and CDR2 YYDKDF (reference sequence). This CDR3 reads CATSRDLNEQFF. CDR3 bases: TGTGCCACCAGCAGAGATTTAAATGAGCAGTTCTTC.

V is TRBV6-5 and J is TRBJ2-1; 12 bases are shared with TRBD2. The CDR3 sequence is 15 residues long. Germline V gene data show CDR1 as MNHEY and CDR2 as SVGAGI. V gave up 8 bases and J gave up 7 bases; unmatched junction bases: 9. The CDR3 reads CASGLAGGPKNEQFF. The CDR3 DNA sequence: TGTGCCAGCGGGCTAGCGGGGGGGCCAAAAAATGAGCAGTTCTTC.

The chain couples TRBV5-1 to TRBJ2-3, with D perhaps TRBD2 (6 bases). The CDR3 totals 14 residues. Trimming shortened V by 7 bases and J by 2 bases, and 14 bases separated the two germline ends. The V gene's germline CDR1 is SGHRS and CDR2 YFSETQ. CDR3 region: CASARGTYTDTQYF. CDR3 sequence (DNA): TGCGCCAGCGCCCGGGGGACTTACACAGATACGCAGTATTTT. The entire variable domain, with the rest obtained from reference TRBV5-1 and TRBJ2-3, is as follows: KAGVTQTPRYLIKTRGQQVTLSCSPISGHRSVSWYQQTPGQGLQFLFEYFSETQRNKGNFPGRFSGRQFSNSRSEMNVSTLELGDSALYLCASARGTYTDTQYFGPGTRLTVL.

A single count supports this clone. The chain employs TRBV7-2 and TRBJ1-1; tentatively, D is TRBD1 (6 bases). V lost 2 bases, J lost 4 bases, and 8 bases lay in between. Germline V gene lookup returns CDR1 SGHTA and CDR2 FQGNSA. This CDR3 region has 13 residues. The CDR3 sequence is CASSLLGGTEAFF. The CDR3 DNA sequence: TGTGCCAGCAGCTTATTAGGGGGCACTGAAGCTTTCTTT. The complete variable domain, with remaining parts taken from reference TRBV7-2 and TRBJ1-1, reads GAGVSQSPSNKVTEKGKDVELRCDPISGHTALYWYRQSLGQGLEFLIYFQGNSAPDKSGLPSDRFSAERTGGSVSTLTIQRTQQEDSAVYLCASSLLGGTEAFFGQGTRLTVV.

The chain is built from TRBV15 and TRBJ1-5; 9 bases map to TRBD1. This CDR3 spans 17 amino acids. CDR1 LNHNV and CDR2 YYDKDF come from the germline V gene (reference sequence). The trim removed 0 bases at V and 4 bases at J, leaving 7 bases unmatched. The CDR3 loop is CATSREGHRGPNQPQHF. The CDR3 DNA sequence: TGTGCCACCAGCAGAGAGGGTCACAGGGGGCCTAATCAGCCCCAGCATTTT. The whole variable domain, filled in from reference TRBV15 and TRBJ1-5, reads DAMVIQNPRYQVTQFGKPVTLSCSQTLNHNVMYWYQQKSSQAPKLLFHYYDKDFNNEADTPDNFQSRRPNTSFCFLDIRSPGLGDTAMYLCATSREGHRGPNQPQHFGDGTRLSIL.

The genes are TRBV7-8 and TRBJ2-5; D possibly corresponds to TRBD2 (5 bases). Germline-derived CDR1 and CDR2 are SGHVS and FQNEAQ. V gave up 5 bases and J gave up 7 bases, with 14 bases separating them. The CDR3 totals 13 residues. Here the CDR3 reads CASSKGPAGTQYF. CDR3 nucleotides: TGTGCCAGCAGCAAAGGACCCGCGGGGACCCAGTACTTC.

CDR3 protein: CASSQDGDREAFF. Written as DNA, the CDR3 is TGCGCCAGCAGCCAAGATGGGGACAGAGAAGCTTTCTTT. The rearrangement links TRBV4-1 to TRBJ1-1; TRBD1 agrees at 7 bases. The germline CDR1 and CDR2 sequences are MGHRA and YSYEKL. The J segment lost 8 bases and the V segment lost 0 bases, leaving 3 bases of the junction unmatched. CDR3 length: 13 amino acids.

The chain is built from TRBV7-8 and TRBJ2-7; no clear D. Trimming removed 5 bases at V and 4 bases at J, with 9 bases between. The V gene's germline CDR1 is SGHVS and CDR2 FQNEAQ. The CDR3 runs to 12 residues. The CDR3 spells CASSLTAYEQYF. The CDR3 DNA reads as TGTGCCAGCAGCCTAACAGCTTACGAGCAGTACTTC.

This chain links TRBV10-3 with TRBJ1-5; D unclear. The CDR3 is 12 amino acids. The germline gives CDR1 ENHRY, CDR2 SYGVKD. The V end lost 3 bases, the J end lost 7 bases, and 7 bases lay between the germline ends. The CDR3 spells CAISEGGQPQHF. The DNA of the CDR3 is TGTGCCATCAGTGAAGGAGGCCAGCCCCAGCATTTT.

The chain combines TRBV25-1 with TRBJ2-1; D may be TRBD2 (6 bases). V lost 0 bases and J lost 8, with 8 bases in between. The length of the CDR3 is 13 residues. Germline lookup yields CDR1 MGHDK and CDR2 SYGVNS. The CDR3 here is CASSEYGGDEQFF. DNA for the CDR3: TGTGCCAGCAGTGAATACGGGGGAGATGAGCAGTTCTTC. The full variable domain, rest sourced from reference TRBV25-1 and TRBJ2-1, is EADIYQTPRYLVIGTGKKITLECSQTMGHDKMYWYQQDPGMELHLIHYSYGVNSTEKGDLSSESTVSRIRTEHFPLTLESARPSHTSQYLCASSEYGGDEQFFGPGTRLTVL.

The chain couples TRBV4-3 to TRBJ1-6; 8 positions match TRBD1. CDR1 is LGHNA, CDR2 YSLEER, per germline. This CDR3 has 16 residues. Trimming removed 3 bases from V and 8 bases from J; junction bases left unmatched: 9. In nucleotides, the CDR3 is TGCGCCAGCAGCCATACTCGGGCGACAGGGGATTCACCCCTCCACTTT. It yields the protein CASSHTRATGDSPLHF.

The chain links TRBV12-3 or TRBV12-4 to TRBJ1-2; D call uncertain. V lost 2 bases to trimming and J lost 8 bases, with 9 bases between them. This CDR3 region has 12 residues. The CDR3 sequence is CASSLNDGGYTF. The CDR3 coding sequence is TGTGCCAGCAGTTTAAACGACGGGGGCTACACCTTC.

The rearrangement joins TRBV7-2 to TRBJ2-3; 9 positions match TRBD2. J lost 5 bases, V lost 2 bases, and 17 bases had no gene match. The CDR3 has 19 amino acids. Germline V gene data show CDR1 as SGHTA and CDR2 as FQGNSA. CDR3 coding DNA: TGTGCCAGCAGCTTATACGCGCTAGCGGGGAGGTCCTGGGGAGATACGCAGTATTTT. Translation gives CASSLYALAGRSWGDTQYF.

The rearrangement uses TRBV28 and TRBJ2-3, with D possibly TRBD2 on 7 matching bases. The CDR3 contains 15 residues. Germline V gene data show CDR1 as MDHEN and CDR2 as SYDVKM. V lost 3 bases and J lost 1, with 11 bases in between. CDR3 loop: CASSLGGGRTDTQYF. The CDR3, as DNA: TGTGCCAGCAGTTTGGGGGGGGGCCGCACAGATACGCAGTATTTT.

The V call is TRBV25-1, the J call TRBJ1-2; 10 nucleotides line up with TRBD1. The CDR3 loop spans 14 amino acids. From germline, CDR1 is MGHDK and CDR2 SYGVNS. Unmatched junction bases numbered 5, after V lost 4 bases and J lost 6 bases. The CDR3 is CASSATGGANGYTF. The CDR3 nucleotides read TGTGCCAGCAGTGCGACAGGGGGCGCGAATGGCTACACCTTC.

The chain couples TRBV20-1 to TRBJ1-2; 8 bases are shared with TRBD1. CDR1 and CDR2 from the germline V gene are DFQATT and SNEGSKA (reference sequence). V shed 3 bases, J shed 4 bases, and the junction held 7 bases outside the gene matches. CDR3 size: 14 residues. The chain's CDR3 is CSASVDRDLYGYTF. For the CDR3, the DNA is TGCAGTGCTAGTGTGGACAGGGATCTCTATGGCTACACCTTC.

J is TRBJ2-1 and V is TRBV10-3; D may be TRBD2 (6 bases). V lost 8 bases and J 8 bases, leaving 7 bases between the germline ends. CDR1 is ENHRY, CDR2 SYGVKD, per germline. The length of the CDR3 is 10 residues. The CDR3 DNA is TGTGCCATCGGAGGGGATGAGCAGTTCTTC. Translating gives CAIGGDEQFF.

DNA of the CDR3: TGTGCCAGCAGCTCTCCTCCCGGACAGGGTGTTTATGAAAAACTGTTTTTT. This translates into CASSSPPGQGVYEKLFF. V gene TRBV7-9 combines with J gene TRBJ1-4; 8 bases align to TRBD1. CDR1 and CDR2 (germline): SEHNR, FQNEAQ (reference sequence). V gave up 4 bases and J gave up 6 bases; unmatched junction bases: 13. This CDR3 has 17 residues.

The rearrangement links TRBV12-3 or TRBV12-4 to TRBJ2-1, with D possibly matching TRBD1 (6 bases). The V end lost 5 bases, the J end lost 12 bases, and 14 bases lay between the germline ends. The CDR3 totals 12 residues. Written as DNA, the CDR3 is TGTGCCAGCAGTCCGGACAGATTGGCGCAGTTCTTC. Residues: CASSPDRLAQFF.

This chain connects TRBV27 to TRBJ2-1, with TRBD2 matching 13 bases. This CDR3 is built from 15 residues. V lost 6 bases to trimming and J lost 6 bases; unmatched junction nucleotides: 5. Germline lookup yields CDR1 MNHEY and CDR2 SMNVEV (reference sequence). The CDR3 reads CASSLTSGGANEQFF. In DNA form, the CDR3 reads TGTGCCAGCAGCCTCACTAGCGGGGGGGCCAATGAGCAGTTCTTC.

The count of this clone is one. This chain joins TRBV25-1 and TRBJ1-3, with 9 bases fitting TRBD1. The germline gives CDR1 MGHDK, CDR2 SYGVNS. This CDR3 is 15 amino acids long. With V trimmed by 4 bases and J by 3 bases, 4 bases remained unmatched. CDR3 loop: CASSGRTGDGNTIYF. Written as DNA, the CDR3 is TGTGCCAGCAGTGGGCGGACAGGGGATGGAAACACCATATATTTT.

This sequence joins TRBV10-3 and TRBJ2-7, with D possibly TRBD2 on 5 matching bases. With 2 bases removed from V and 3 bases from J, the gap between germline ends came to 11 bases. The germline V gene encodes CDR1 ENHRY and CDR2 SYGVKD. This CDR3 has 14 amino acids. This CDR3 is CAISEGDRGYEQYF. For the CDR3, the DNA is TGTGCCATCAGTGAGGGAGATCGGGGCTACGAGCAGTACTTC.

This clone came up once. J is TRBJ1-2 and V is TRBV6-2 or TRBV6-3; D not certain. With 5 bases removed from V and 8 bases from J, the gap between germline ends came to 15 bases. CDR3 length equals 13 residues. The germline V gene encodes CDR1 MNHEY and CDR2 SVGEGT. CDR3: CASSGRGAPGYTF. Written as DNA, the CDR3 is TGTGCCAGCAGTGGACGGGGTGCCCCCGGCTACACCTTC.

V gene TRBV6-5 combines with J gene TRBJ2-1, with D possibly being TRBD1 (5 bases). The germline CDR1 and CDR2 sequences are MNHEY and SVGAGI. The V and J ends lost 7 bases and 4 bases respectively, with 14 bases between them. The length of the CDR3 is 14 residues. The CDR3 loop is CASTIGTGYNEQFF. The CDR3 DNA sequence: TGTGCCAGCACCATCGGAACAGGATACAATGAGCAGTTCTTC.

V and J are TRBV5-5 and TRBJ1-5, with D possibly being TRBD1 (5 bases). V shed 0 bases and J shed 5 bases, with 12 bases lying between them. The CDR3 runs to 15 residues. CDR1 SGHKS and CDR2 YYEKEE come from the germline V gene (reference sequence). CDR3 nucleotide sequence: TGTGCCAGCAGCTTGGTTATTGGGGGGGATCAGCCCCAGCATTTT. Its protein is CASSLVIGGDQPQHF.